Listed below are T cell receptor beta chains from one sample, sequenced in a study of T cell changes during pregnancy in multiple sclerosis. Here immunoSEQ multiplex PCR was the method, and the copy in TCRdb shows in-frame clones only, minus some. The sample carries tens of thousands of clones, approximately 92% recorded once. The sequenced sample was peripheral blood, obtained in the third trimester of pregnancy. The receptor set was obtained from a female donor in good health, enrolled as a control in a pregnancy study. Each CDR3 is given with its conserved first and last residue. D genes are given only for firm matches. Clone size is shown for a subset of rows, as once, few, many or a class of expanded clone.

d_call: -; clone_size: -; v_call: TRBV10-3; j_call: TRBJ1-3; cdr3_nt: TGTGCCACAACCTTAACCGTTTTGAGGGCAGCCTCTGGAAACACCATATATTTT; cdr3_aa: CATTLTVLRAASGNTIYF
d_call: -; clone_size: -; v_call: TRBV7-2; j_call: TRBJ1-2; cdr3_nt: TGTGCCAGCACGGGGGACGGTAACTATGGCTACACCTTC; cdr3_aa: CASTGDGNYGYTF
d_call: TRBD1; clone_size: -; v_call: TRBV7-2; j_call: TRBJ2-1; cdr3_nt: TGTGCCAGCAGCTTAGTGAGTCACAGGGGGTCCAATGAGCAGTTCTTC; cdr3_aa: CASSLVSHRGSNEQFF
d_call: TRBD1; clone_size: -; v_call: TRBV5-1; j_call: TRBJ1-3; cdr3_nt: TGCGCCAGCAGCACGACAGGGGGTGGAAGGTCTGGAAACACCATATATTTT; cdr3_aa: CASSTTGGGRSGNTIYF
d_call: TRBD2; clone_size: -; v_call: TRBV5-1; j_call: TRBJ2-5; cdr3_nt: TGCGCCAGCAGCTCCCTAGCGGCTAACCGAGGGGAGACCCAGTACTTC; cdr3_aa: CASSSLAANRGETQYF
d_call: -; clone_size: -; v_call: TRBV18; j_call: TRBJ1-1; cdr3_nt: TGTGCCAGCTCACCAACCGGGGGGAACACTGAAGCTTTCTTT; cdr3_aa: CASSPTGGNTEAFF
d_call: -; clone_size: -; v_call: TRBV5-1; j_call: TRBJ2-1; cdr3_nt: TGCGCCAGCAGCTTCGAGAAGGAGGGCCACAATGAGCAGTTCTTC; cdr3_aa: CASSFEKEGHNEQFF
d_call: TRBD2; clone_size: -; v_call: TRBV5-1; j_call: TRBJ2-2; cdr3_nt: TGCGCCAGCAGCCCCAGGACTAGCGGGGGCACCGGGGAGCTGTTTTTT; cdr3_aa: CASSPRTSGGTGELFF
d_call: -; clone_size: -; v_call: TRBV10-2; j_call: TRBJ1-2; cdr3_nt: TGCGCCAGCAGTGAGAACCTCGGACGGACTGGCTATGGCTACACCTTC; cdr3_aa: CASSENLGRTGYGYTF
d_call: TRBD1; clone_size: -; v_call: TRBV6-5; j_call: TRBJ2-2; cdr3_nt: TGTGCCAGCAGTAGCGGACAGGGTGACACCGGGGAGCTGTTTTTT; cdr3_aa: CASSSGQGDTGELFF
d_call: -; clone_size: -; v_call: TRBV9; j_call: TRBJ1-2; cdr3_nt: TGTGCCAGCAGCGCCGGGGACATCCTCGCCGGTGGCTACACCTTC; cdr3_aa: CASSAGDILAGGYTF
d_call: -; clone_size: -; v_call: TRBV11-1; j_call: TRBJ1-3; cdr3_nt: TGTGCCAGCAAGAGCTCTGGAAACACCATATATTTT; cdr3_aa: CASKSSGNTIYF
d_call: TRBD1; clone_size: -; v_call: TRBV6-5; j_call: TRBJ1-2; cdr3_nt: TGTGCCAGCAGTTACTCGAGGACAGGAGGGGGCTATGGCTACACCTTC; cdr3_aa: CASSYSRTGGGYGYTF
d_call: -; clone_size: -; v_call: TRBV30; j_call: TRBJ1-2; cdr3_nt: TGTGCCTGGAGCATCGGGGGGGCGCAGGTTGGCTACACCTTC; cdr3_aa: CAWSIGGAQVGYTF
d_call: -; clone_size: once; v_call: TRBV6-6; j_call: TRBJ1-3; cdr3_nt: TGTGCCAGCACTAAAGACGGCAGGTCCGCTGGAAACACCATATATTTT; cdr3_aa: CASTKDGRSAGNTIYF
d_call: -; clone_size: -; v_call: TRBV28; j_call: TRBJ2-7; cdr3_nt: TGTGCCAGCAGTTTAGGGCACTACGAGCAGTACTTC; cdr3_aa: CASSLGHYEQYF
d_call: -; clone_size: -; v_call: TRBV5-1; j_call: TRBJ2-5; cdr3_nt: TGCGCCAGCTGGGGGGAAGAGACCCAGTACTTC; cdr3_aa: CASWGEETQYF
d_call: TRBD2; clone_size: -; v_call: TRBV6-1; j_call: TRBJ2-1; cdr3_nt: TGTGCCAGCAGTCAGACTAGCGGGGATTACAATGAGCAGTTCTTC; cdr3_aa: CASSQTSGDYNEQFF
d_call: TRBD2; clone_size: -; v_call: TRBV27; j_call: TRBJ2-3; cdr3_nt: TGTGCCAGCAGTTTACGTGGGCGGGAGGGCCTCCCGTGGGCCCCAGATACGCAGTATTTT; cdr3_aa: CASSLRGREGLPWAPDTQYF
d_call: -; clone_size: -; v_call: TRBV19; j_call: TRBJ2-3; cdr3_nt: TGTGCCAGTAGTATAGGCGGAAGAATCACAGATACGCAGTATTTT; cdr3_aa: CASSIGGRITDTQYF
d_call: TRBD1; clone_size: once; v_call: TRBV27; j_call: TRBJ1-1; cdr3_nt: TGTGCCAGCAGTGCCTACAGGGGGCTGAACACTGAAGCTTTCTTT; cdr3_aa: CASSAYRGLNTEAFF
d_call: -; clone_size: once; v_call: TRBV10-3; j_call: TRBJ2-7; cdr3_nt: TGTGCCATCAGGACGGGACAGACTGCGGGAACCTACGAGCAGTACTTC; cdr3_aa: CAIRTGQTAGTYEQYF
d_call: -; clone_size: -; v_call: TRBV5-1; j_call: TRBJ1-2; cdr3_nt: TGCGCCAGCAGCTTGGATTTGGCAGGGATTGGCTACACCTTC; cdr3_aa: CASSLDLAGIGYTF
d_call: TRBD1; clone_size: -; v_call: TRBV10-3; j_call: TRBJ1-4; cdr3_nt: TGTGCCATCGGTTTAACAGGGGGCATAGGGAAAACTGTTTTT; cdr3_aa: CAIGLTGGIGKTVF
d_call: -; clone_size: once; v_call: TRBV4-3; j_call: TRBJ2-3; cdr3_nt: TGCGCCAGCAGCCAATCCCAGCAGGGGTCAGATACGCAGTATTTT; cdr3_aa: CASSQSQQGSDTQYF
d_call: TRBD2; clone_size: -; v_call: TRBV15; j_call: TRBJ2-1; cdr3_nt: TGTGCCACCAGCAGAGGGGTAGCGAGGGAGGGCGCGGACAATGAGCAGTTCTTC; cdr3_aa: CATSRGVAREGADNEQFF
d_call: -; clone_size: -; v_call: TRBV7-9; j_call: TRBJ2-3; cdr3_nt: TGTGCCAGCAGCCCCGACCTGGGGCAAACTACAGATACGCAGTATTTT; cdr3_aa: CASSPDLGQTTDTQYF
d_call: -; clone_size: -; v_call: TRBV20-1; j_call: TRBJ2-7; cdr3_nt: TGCAGTGCTAGTCCTGCTAGCGAGCAGTACTTC; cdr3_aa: CSASPASEQYF
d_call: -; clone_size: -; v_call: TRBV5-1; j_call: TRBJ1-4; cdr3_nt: TGCGCCAGCAGCTTGGGGCAGGGGAATGAAAAACTGTTTTTT; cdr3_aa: CASSLGQGNEKLFF
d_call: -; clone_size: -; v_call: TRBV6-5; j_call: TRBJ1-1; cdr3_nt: TGTGCCAGCAGTTACGCAGAGAACACTGAAGCTTTCTTT; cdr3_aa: CASSYAENTEAFF
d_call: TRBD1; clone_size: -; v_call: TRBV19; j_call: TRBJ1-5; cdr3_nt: TGTGCCAGCCGGGACAGGGGAGCCCAGCCCCAGCATTTT; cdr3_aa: CASRDRGAQPQHF
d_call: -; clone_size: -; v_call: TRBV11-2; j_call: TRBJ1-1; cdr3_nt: TGTGCCAGCAGCCCAACCGGGGGGGAAGCTTTCTTT; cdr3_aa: CASSPTGGEAFF
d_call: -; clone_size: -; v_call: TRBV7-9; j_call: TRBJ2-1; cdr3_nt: TGTGCCAGCAGCTTTCCGCAGGGCTCAGATGAGCAGTTCTTC; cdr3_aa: CASSFPQGSDEQFF
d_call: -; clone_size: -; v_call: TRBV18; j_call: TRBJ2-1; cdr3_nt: TGTGCCAGCTCACCCTCGTACAATGAGCAGTTCTTC; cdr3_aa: CASSPSYNEQFF
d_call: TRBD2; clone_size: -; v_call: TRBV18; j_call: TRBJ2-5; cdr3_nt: TGTGCCAGCTCACCACGCGGGGGGGACCAAGAGACCCAGTACTTC; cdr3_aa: CASSPRGGDQETQYF
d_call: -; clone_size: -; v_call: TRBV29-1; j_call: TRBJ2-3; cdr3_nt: TGCAGCGGAGAGGTCTCGTCCCCCACAGATACGCAGTATTTT; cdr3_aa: CSGEVSSPTDTQYF
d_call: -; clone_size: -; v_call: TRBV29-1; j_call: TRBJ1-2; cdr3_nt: TGCAGCGTCGTCGTGGGCAGCTCCCTTCGTCTCGGCTACACCTTC; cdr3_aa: CSVVVGSSLRLGYTF
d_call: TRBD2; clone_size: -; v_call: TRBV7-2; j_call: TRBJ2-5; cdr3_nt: TGTGCCAGCAGCTTAGAACCGGGACTAGCAGAAGAGACCCAGTACTTC; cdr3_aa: CASSLEPGLAEETQYF
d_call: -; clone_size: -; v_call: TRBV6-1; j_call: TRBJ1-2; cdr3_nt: TGTGCCAGCAGTGAAGCGCACGGGGTTTACTATGGCTACACCTTC; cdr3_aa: CASSEAHGVYYGYTF
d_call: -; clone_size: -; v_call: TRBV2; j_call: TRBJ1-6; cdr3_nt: TGTGCCAGCATGGGGCAGCCCAAGCTTAATTCACCCCTCCACTTT; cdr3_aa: CASMGQPKLNSPLHF
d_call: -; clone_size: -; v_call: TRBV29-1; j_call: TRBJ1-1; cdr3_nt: TGCAGCGTCAGGACGGGAAACACTGAAGCTTTCTTT; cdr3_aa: CSVRTGNTEAFF
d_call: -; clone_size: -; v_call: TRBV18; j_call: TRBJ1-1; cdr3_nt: TGTGTAACGGATGGGCAGGGATACACTGAAGCTTTCTTT; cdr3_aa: CVTDGQGYTEAFF
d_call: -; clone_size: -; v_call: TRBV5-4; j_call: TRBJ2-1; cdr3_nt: TGTGCCAGCAGCCTCGACAGGAGGACTGAGCAGTTCTTC; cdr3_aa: CASSLDRRTEQFF
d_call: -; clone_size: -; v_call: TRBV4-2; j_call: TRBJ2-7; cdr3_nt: TGTGCCAGCAGCCATACAGGGGGGGCCGGGGAGCAGTACTTC; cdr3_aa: CASSHTGGAGEQYF